These 19 T cell receptor beta chains share one sample of origin, sequenced in a study of identical twins. TCRdb passed the 5' RACE reads through MiXCR, listing each CDR3 protein once. The data contain about 810,000 distinct CDR3 sequences, 10% to 15% of them seen just once; the ten biggest clones take up about 1.5%. The same data also went into a second study, on yellow fever vaccine responses in identical twins.

The sample consisted of PBMCs. These receptors were obtained from a woman between 18 and 29 years old in good health.

At least ten counts were recorded for this clonotype. This chain links TRBV12-3 or TRBV12-4 with TRBJ1-5; maybe TRBD1 (5 bases). Trimming shortened V by 5 bases and J by 5 bases, and 13 bases separated the two germline ends. The CDR3 has 14 amino acids. In DNA, the CDR3 is TGTGCCAGCAGTAGGGACGCCAGGGATCAGCCCCAGCATTTT. Residues: CASSRDARDQPQHF.

This clonotype was counted at least ten times. In DNA form, the CDR3 reads TGTGCCAGCAGACCAGGGACACCCAACACTGAAGCTTTCTTT. It yields the protein CASRPGTPNTEAFF. The chain links TRBV3-1 to TRBJ1-1; perhaps TRBD1 as D (6 bases). The CDR3 contains 14 residues. The germline gives CDR1 LGHDT, CDR2 YNNKEL (reference sequence). Trimming stripped 6 bases from V and 2 bases from J, with 13 bases between.

The table lists this clonotype with many counts. The V gene is TRBV3-1, the J gene TRBJ2-1; D is uncertain. Trimming removed 0 bases from V and 12 bases from J, with 9 bases in between. The CDR3 has 12 amino acids. Germline V CDR1 and CDR2: LGHDT, YNNKEL (reference sequence). CDR3 DNA sequence: TGTGCCAGCAGCCAAGATCAGATTACGCAGTTCTTC. This codes for CASSQDQITQFF.

In this sample, this clonotype turned up many times. The chain uses TRBV7-9 and TRBJ2-1; 12 nucleotides align to TRBD2. Germline CDR1 is SEHNR and CDR2 is FQNEAQ (reference sequence). The length of the CDR3 is 15 residues. Germline trimming cut 2 bases from V and 10 bases from J; bases unmatched to any gene: 6. CDR3 sequence: CASSLSLAGGAEQFF. The CDR3 DNA reads as TGTGCCAGCAGCTTATCACTAGCGGGGGGAGCGGAGCAGTTCTTC.

Here the CDR3 reads CATDLNEQFF. In nucleotides, the CDR3 is TGTGCCACCGACCTGAATGAGCAGTTCTTC. J is TRBJ2-1 and V is TRBV7-9; the D is unclear. The CDR3 totals 10 residues. V was trimmed by 10 bases and J by 7 bases, leaving 8 bases between them. Germline V gives CDR1 SEHNR, CDR2 FQNEAQ (reference sequence).

This chain links TRBV2 with TRBJ1-1; perhaps TRBD1 as D (5 bases). This CDR3 spans 13 amino acids. The V gene lost 10 bases and the J gene lost 4 bases, with 16 bases spanning the gap. Germline loops: CDR1 SNHLY, CDR2 FYNNEI. The CDR3 reads CATGRGEGTEAFF. The CDR3 DNA follows: TGTGCCACGGGGAGGGGCGAGGGCACTGAAGCTTTCTTT.

Ten or more counts support this clonotype. This chain uses TRBV6-6 with TRBJ2-1, with unresolved D. V lost 8 bases and J lost 5, with 4 bases in between. The V gene's germline CDR1 is MNHNY and CDR2 SVGAGI (reference sequence). The CDR3 has 10 residues. CDR3 bases: TGTGCCAGCGCGGACAATGAGCAGTTCTTC. It specifies CASADNEQFF.

In this sample, this clonotype turned up a few times. This chain links TRBV29-1 with TRBJ2-3; no firm D call. The CDR3 is made up of 14 amino acids. Looked up from germline, CDR1 is SQVTM and CDR2 is ANQGSEA. V was trimmed by 3 bases and J by 6 bases, leaving 16 bases between them. The CDR3 region is CSVDKQGAPDTQYF. In DNA, the CDR3 is TGCAGCGTTGACAAACAAGGAGCCCCGGATACGCAGTATTTT.

This rearrangement joins TRBV7-2 to TRBJ2-5; D perhaps matches TRBD2 (6 bases). The CDR3 loop spans 14 amino acids. The V end lost 0 bases, the J end lost 4 bases, and 9 bases lay between the germline ends. Germline V gene data show CDR1 as SGHTA and CDR2 as FQGNSA. The CDR3 DNA reads TGTGCCAGCAGCTTAGCGCAGACTAGAGAGACCCAGTACTTC. It is translated as CASSLAQTRETQYF.

The genes are TRBV5-1 and TRBJ2-1; tentatively, D is TRBD2 (7 bases). Germline-derived CDR1 and CDR2 are SGHRS and YFSETQ. The CDR3 loop spans 16 amino acids. Trimming stripped 4 bases from V and 5 bases from J, with 19 bases between. This CDR3 is CASSLGGTLSNNEQFF. DNA of the CDR3: TGCGCCAGCAGCCTGGGGGGGACACTCAGCAACAATGAGCAGTTCTTC.

This clonotype was counted only a few times. The chain uses TRBV14 and TRBJ2-1; a weak D match, TRBD2 (6 bases). V shed 2 bases and J shed 7 bases, with 9 bases lying between them. The CDR3 is 13 residues long. CDR1 SGHDN and CDR2 FVKESK come from the germline V gene. The CDR3: CASSQFSGNEQFF. CDR3 coding DNA: TGTGCCAGCAGCCAATTTAGCGGTAATGAGCAGTTCTTC.

This clonotype was observed many times. The V call is TRBV7-3, the J call TRBJ1-1; TRBD1 aligns across 10 bases. The CDR3 is 15 residues long. CDR1 and CDR2 from the germline V gene are SGHTA and FQGTGA. The ends lost 2 bases at V and 3 bases at J; junction bases unmatched: 3. Here the CDR3 DNA reads TGTGCCAGCAGCTTAGACAGGGGGCGCGACACTGAAGCTTTCTTT. It encodes CASSLDRGRDTEAFF.

This clonotype was counted a few times. V is TRBV9 and J is TRBJ1-5; D possibly corresponds to TRBD1 (6 bases). CDR1 SGDLS and CDR2 YYNGEE come from the germline V gene. The V end was cut by 3 bases, the J end by 3 bases, with 10 bases between. CDR3 length: 14 residues. In DNA form, the CDR3 reads TGTGCCAGCAGCGAGGGGGAATACAATCAGCCCCAGCATTTT. As protein: CASSEGEYNQPQHF.

The chain has TRBV6-1 and TRBJ2-3; TRBD2 aligns across 10 bases. This CDR3 has 14 amino acids. V lost 9 bases to trimming and J lost 5 bases; unmatched junction nucleotides: 8. The germline V gene has CDR1 MNHNS and CDR2 SASEGT. CDR3 DNA: TGTGCCAGTCACAGCGGGAGGGCCCGAGATACGCAGTATTTT. This sequence encodes CASHSGRARDTQYF.

The chain combines TRBV20-1 with TRBJ2-7, with TRBD2 matching 9 bases. Trimming took 1 base from V and 4 from J; bases not matched to a gene: 5. The CDR3 sequence is 14 residues long. The germline V gene has CDR1 DFQATT and CDR2 SNEGSKA (reference sequence). In DNA form, the CDR3 reads TGCAGTGCTAGAGTCCCAGCGGGAGGTTACGAGCAGTACTTC. It encodes CSARVPAGGYEQYF.

The sample holds many counts of this clonotype. The germline gene is not matched at one end of the junction; a read error may be the cause. The chain has TRBV20-1 and TRBJ1-3, with D perhaps matching TRBD1 (6 bases). Germline V CDR1 and CDR2: DFQATT, SNEGSKA (reference sequence). The CDR3 sequence is 16 residues long. The CDR3 sequence is CSAREGRGYNGNTIYF. The CDR3 DNA sequence: TGCAGTGCGAGAGAGGGGAGGGGGTATAATGGAAACACCATATATTTT.

This clonotype has more than one count but fewer than ten. This chain uses TRBV12-3 or TRBV12-4 with TRBJ2-6; no firm D call. V dropped 3 bases and J dropped 0 bases, with 9 bases sitting between them. This CDR3 spans 16 amino acids. The CDR3 nucleotides read TGTGCCAGCAGTTTCCTCGAAGCCTCTGGGGCCAACGTCCTGACTTTC. Protein: CASSFLEASGANVLTF.

This clonotype was counted many times. V is TRBV6-1 and J is TRBJ1-3; D unresolved. From germline, CDR1 is MNHNS and CDR2 SASEGT. The CDR3 is 15 residues long. With 7 bases removed from V and 0 bases from J, the gap between germline ends came to 13 bases. The chain's CDR3 is CASIVLSSSGNTIYF. The DNA of the CDR3 is TGTGCCAGCATCGTGCTCTCTTCCTCTGGAAACACCATATATTTT.

This clonotype was detected ten times or more. This rearrangement joins TRBV5-1 to TRBJ2-2; D call uncertain. V lost 4 bases and J lost 5, with 9 bases in between. CDR3 length: 13 residues. Germline loops: CDR1 SGHRS, CDR2 YFSETQ. The chain's CDR3 is CASSPRQTGELFF. As DNA, the CDR3 is TGCGCCAGCAGCCCTCGACAAACCGGGGAGCTGTTTTTT.